This entry features one TCR beta chain sequence. Its antigen remains unidentified. With a much larger clone just one base away, this may be a read error. To make TCR beta libraries, researchers used iRepertoire HTBI primers and Arm-PCR of CDR3 regions. A single record per CDR3 protein comes from TCRdb applying MiXCR to the multiplex PCR reads. The sample records around 500,000 distinct CDR3 sequences, roughly 14% being singletons. The sample comes from a study of regulatory T cells in long-lasting Graves disease. The CDR3 consists of 16 residues. The germline CDR1 and CDR2 sequences are SGHRS and YFSETQ. Time point denoted: newly diagnosed GD, antithyroid drugs for less than 3 months. The TCR library used RNA extracted from PBMCs. Study-wide points: Shared public clonotypes totalled 2,741 in persistent patients, compared with 966 in new patients. Owing to a sample size that was small, accuracy may have been reduced.

These records were also assigned to another study, of T cells in Graves' hyperthyroidism and ophthalmopathy. That source reports: TCR CDR3 regions were first amplified by RT-PCR with HTBI primers.

V is TRBV5-1 and J is TRBJ1-2; no clear D gene. The TCR was taken from a man aged 30 to 45 with Graves disease. The sequenced sample was peripheral blood mononuclear cells (PBMCs), obtained at new diagnosis, from a patient treated with antithyroid drugs. The CDR3 protein is CVSSSRPAVANYGYTF. In DNA form, the CDR3 reads TGCGTCAGCAGCTCACGCCCCGCGGTAGCTAACTATGGCTACACCTTC.